This T cell receptor beta chain came from a study of blood T cells in healthy people across ages. This clonotype has just a few counts. Primers used in a second PCR of roughly 6 to 12 cycles were a sample-barcoded 5' primer and a J-beta primer mix. TCRdb reprocessed the 5' RACE reads via MiXCR and lists one record per CDR3 protein. The table lists roughly 560,000 distinct CDR3 sequences, less than 25% of them singletons. Drawing of peripheral blood yielded about 9.7 milliliters from each donor. Per-sample yields of isolated PBMCs were at least 6 million. Looked up from germline, CDR1 is KGHDR and CDR2 is SFDVKD. The CDR3 runs 16 residues. Trimming took off 4 bases at V and 1 base at J, with 13 bases between the two ends. The same data also contributed to another study, on T cells of mothers and their children.

This receptor was taken from a boy aged 5-17 years in good health. Sequenced sample: blood. V is TRBV24-1 and J is TRBJ2-1; no definite D call. The CDR3 loop reads CATSESGLGSYNEQFF. The CDR3 DNA sequence: TGTGCCACCAGTGAATCGGGTCTAGGATCCTACAATGAGCAGTTCTTC.